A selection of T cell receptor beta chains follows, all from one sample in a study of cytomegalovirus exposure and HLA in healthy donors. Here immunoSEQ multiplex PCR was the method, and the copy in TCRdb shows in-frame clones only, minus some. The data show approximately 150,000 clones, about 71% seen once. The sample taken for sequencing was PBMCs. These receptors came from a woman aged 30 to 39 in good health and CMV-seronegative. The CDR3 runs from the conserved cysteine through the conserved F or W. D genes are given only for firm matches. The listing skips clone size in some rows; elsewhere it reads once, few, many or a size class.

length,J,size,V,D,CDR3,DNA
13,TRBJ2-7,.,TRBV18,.,CASSPDYSYEQYF,TGTGCCAGCTCACCAGACTACAGCTACGAGCAGTACTTC
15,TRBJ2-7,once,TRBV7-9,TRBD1,CASSYPTGEAYEQYF,TGTGCCAGCAGCTACCCGACAGGGGAGGCCTACGAGCAGTACTTC
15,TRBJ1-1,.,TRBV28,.,CASSPLAGMNTEAFF,TGTGCCAGCAGTCCTCTCGCCGGTATGAACACTGAAGCTTTCTTT
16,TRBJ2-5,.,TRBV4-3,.,CASSQGTGVHQETQYF,TGCGCCAGCAGCCAAGGAACGGGGGTTCACCAAGAGACCCAGTACTTC
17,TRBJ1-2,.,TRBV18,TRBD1,CASSPTAAGGSRDGYTF,TGTGCCAGCTCACCAACAGCCGCAGGGGGCTCCCGTGATGGCTACACCTTC
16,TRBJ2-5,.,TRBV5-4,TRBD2,CASSSGTSGAQETQYF,TGTGCCAGCAGCTCGGGGACTAGCGGGGCCCAAGAGACCCAGTACTTC
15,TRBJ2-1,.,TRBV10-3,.,CAISDEGSSYNEQFF,TGTGCCATCAGTGACGAGGGCAGCTCCTACAATGAGCAGTTCTTC
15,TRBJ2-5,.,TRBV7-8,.,CASSSPRGDWETQYF,TGTGCCAGCAGCTCCCCACGCGGGGATTGGGAGACCCAGTACTTC
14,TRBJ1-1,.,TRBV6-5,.,CASSYPGGNTEAFF,TGTGCCAGCAGTTATCCCGGTGGGAACACTGAAGCTTTCTTT
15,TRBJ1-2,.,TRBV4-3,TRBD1,CASSQGRQGDYGYTF,TGCGCCAGCAGCCAAGGGCGACAGGGGGACTATGGCTACACCTTC
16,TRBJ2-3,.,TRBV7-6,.,CASSFSAGPSTDTQYF,TGTGCCAGCAGCTTCTCAGCGGGTCCTAGCACAGATACGCAGTATTTT